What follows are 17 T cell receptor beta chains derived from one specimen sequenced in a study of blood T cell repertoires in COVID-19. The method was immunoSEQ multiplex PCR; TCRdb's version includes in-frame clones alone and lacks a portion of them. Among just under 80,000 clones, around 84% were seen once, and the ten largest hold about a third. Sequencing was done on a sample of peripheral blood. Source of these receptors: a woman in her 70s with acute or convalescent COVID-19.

CDR3 loop: CASSVSGSYNEQFF. Written as DNA, the CDR3 is TGTGCCAGCAGCGTTAGCGGGTCGTACAATGAGCAGTTCTTC. The V gene is TRBV5-6, the J gene TRBJ2-1, with TRBD2 identical over 7 bases. The CDR3 is 14 residues long. After removal of 4 bases from V and 4 bases from J, the junction contained 5 bases not matched to a gene. CDR1 is SGHDT and CDR2 is YYEEEE in the germline V gene.

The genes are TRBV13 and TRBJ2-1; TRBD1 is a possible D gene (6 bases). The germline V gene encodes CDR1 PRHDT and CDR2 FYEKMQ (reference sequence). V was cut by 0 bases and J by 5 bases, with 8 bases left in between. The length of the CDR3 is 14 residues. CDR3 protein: CASSLGQGNNEQFF. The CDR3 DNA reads TGTGCCAGCAGCTTAGGACAGGGTAACAATGAGCAGTTCTTC.

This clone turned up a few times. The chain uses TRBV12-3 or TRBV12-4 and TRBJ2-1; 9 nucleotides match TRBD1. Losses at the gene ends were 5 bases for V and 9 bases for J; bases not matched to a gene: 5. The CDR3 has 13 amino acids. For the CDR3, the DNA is TGTGCCAGCAGTGGACAGGGGACAGGTGAGCAGTTCTTC. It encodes CASSGQGTGEQFF.

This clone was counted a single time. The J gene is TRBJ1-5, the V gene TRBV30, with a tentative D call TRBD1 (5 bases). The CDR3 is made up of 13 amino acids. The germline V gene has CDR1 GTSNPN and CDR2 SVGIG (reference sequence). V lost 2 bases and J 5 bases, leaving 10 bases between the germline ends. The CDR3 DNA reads TGTGCCTGGAGTTGGAGGGGAGATCAGCCCCAGCATTTT. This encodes CAWSWRGDQPQHF.

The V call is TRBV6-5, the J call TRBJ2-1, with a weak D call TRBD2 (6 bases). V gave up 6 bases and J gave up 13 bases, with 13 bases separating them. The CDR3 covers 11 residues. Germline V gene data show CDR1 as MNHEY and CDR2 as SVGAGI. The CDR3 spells CASRTSGDQFF. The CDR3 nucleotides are TGTGCCAGCAGGACGTCGGGGGACCAGTTCTTC.

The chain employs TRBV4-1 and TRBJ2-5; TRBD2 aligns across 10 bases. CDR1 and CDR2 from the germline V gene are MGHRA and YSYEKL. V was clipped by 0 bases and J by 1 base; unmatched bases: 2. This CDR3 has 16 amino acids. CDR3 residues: CASSQDSSGGQETQYF. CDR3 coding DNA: TGCGCCAGCAGCCAAGACTCTAGCGGGGGCCAAGAGACCCAGTACTTC.

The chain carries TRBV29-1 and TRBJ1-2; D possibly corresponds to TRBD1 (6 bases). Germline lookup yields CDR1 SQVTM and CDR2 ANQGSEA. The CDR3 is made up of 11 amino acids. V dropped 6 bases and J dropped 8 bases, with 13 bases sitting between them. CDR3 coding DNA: TGCAGCGTCTTAGGGGGGGAAGGCTACACCTTC. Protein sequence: CSVLGGEGYTF.

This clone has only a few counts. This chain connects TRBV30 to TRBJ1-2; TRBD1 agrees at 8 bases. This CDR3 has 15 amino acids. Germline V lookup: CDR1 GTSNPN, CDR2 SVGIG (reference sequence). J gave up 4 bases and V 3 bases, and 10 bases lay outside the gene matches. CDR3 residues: CAWSNRAGGSYGYTF. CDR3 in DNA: TGTGCCTGGAGCAACCGGGCAGGGGGCAGCTATGGCTACACCTTC.

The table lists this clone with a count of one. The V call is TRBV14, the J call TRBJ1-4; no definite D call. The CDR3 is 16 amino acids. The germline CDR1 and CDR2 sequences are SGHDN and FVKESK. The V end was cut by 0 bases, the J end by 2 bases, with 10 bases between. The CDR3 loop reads CASSQDEWATNEKLFF. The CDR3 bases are TGTGCCAGCAGCCAAGATGAGTGGGCGACTAATGAAAAACTGTTTTTT.

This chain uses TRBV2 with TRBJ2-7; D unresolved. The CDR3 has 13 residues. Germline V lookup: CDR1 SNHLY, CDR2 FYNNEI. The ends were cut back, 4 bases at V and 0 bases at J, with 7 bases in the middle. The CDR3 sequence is CASSGLVSYEQYF. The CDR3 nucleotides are TGTGCCAGCAGTGGTCTAGTCTCCTACGAGCAGTACTTC.

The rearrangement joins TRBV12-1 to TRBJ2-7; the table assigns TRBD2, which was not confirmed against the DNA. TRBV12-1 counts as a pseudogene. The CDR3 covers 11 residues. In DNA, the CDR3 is TGTGCCAGCAGGGGAGTCTACGAGCAGTACTTC. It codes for CASRGVYEQYF.

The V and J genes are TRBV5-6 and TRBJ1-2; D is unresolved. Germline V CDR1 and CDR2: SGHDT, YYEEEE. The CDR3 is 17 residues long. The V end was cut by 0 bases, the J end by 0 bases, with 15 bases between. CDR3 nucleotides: TGTGCCAGCAGCTTGGACGGTCGCACTGAAACTAACTATGGCTACACCTTC. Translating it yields CASSLDGRTETNYGYTF.

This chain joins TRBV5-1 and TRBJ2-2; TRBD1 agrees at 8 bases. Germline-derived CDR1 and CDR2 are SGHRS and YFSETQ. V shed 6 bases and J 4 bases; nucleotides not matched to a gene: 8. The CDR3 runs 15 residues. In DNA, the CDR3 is TGCGCCAGCAAACCCACCACAGGGGGCACCGGGGAGCTGTTTTTT. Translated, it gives CASKPTTGGTGELFF.

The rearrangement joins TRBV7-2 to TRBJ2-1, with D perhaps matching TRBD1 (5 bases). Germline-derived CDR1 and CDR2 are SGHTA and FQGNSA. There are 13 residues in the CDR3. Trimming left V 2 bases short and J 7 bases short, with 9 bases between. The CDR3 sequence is CASSLPDSNEQFF. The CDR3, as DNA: TGTGCCAGCAGCTTACCCGACAGTAATGAGCAGTTCTTC.

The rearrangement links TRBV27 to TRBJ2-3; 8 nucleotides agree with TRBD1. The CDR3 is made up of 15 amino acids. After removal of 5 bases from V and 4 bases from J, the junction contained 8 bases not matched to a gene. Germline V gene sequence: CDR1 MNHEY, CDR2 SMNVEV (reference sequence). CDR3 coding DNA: TGTGCCAGCAGTCCGCAGACAGGGGAGGCAGATACGCAGTATTTT. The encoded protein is CASSPQTGEADTQYF.

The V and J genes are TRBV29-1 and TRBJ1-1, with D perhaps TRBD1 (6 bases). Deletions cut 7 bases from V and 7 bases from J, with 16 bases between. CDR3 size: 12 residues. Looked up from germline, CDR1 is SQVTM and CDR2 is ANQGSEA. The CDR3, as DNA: TGCAGCGCCGATCGGGACACTCTTGAAGCTTTCTTT. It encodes CSADRDTLEAFF.

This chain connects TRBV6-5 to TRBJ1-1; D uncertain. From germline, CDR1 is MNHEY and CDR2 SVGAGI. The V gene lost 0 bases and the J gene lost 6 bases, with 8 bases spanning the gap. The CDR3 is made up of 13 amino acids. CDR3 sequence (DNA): TGTGCCAGCAGTTACTCGTCCGGGGCTGAAGCTTTCTTT. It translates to CASSYSSGAEAFF.